This T cell receptor (beta chain) was observed in a study of shared clonotypes between healthy human individuals. Germline-derived CDR1 and CDR2 are SNHLY and FYNNEI. V was clipped by 6 bases and J by 8 bases, with 14 bases between them. The CDR3 spans 13 residues. Extraction of genomic DNA in unsorted samples used 100 million or so PBMCs. Produced via immunoSEQ multiplex PCR; TCRdb's table is partial and in-frame only. The repertoire holds 450,000 or so clones, with approximately 80% as singletons. Sequenced input: PBMCs. The receptor comes from a woman aged 35 to 49 in good health. Some clones in this sample may be carry-over from other donors' samples. The gene calls are TRBV2 and TRBJ2-4; D remains ambiguous. The CDR3 reads CASRQPNQDIQYF. In DNA form, the CDR3 reads TGTGCCAGCAGGCAACCTAACCAGGACATTCAGTACTTC.